This T cell receptor (beta chain) was recorded in a study of blood T cell repertoires in COVID-19. Study-level background: T cells, B-cell-depleted T cells, or PBMCs supplied cDNA or gDNA.

Produced via immunoSEQ multiplex PCR; TCRdb's table is partial and in-frame only. The sample lists roughly 250,000 clones; approximately 83% were seen once. This clone has a single count. Per the germline V gene, CDR1 is MNHNS and CDR2 is SASEGT. The CDR3 is 14 amino acids. V lost 5 bases and J lost 12; bases outside the gene matches: 8. Sequencing was performed on PBMCs or T cells enriched from blood (not recorded which). This receptor was obtained from a woman between 35 and 50 years old with acute COVID-19. V usage is TRBV6-1 and J usage is TRBJ2-1; 12 nucleotides line up with TRBD2. CDR3 coding DNA: TGTGCCAGCAGTATCGGACTAGCGGGGATGGCGCAGTTCTTC. Translating gives CASSIGLAGMAQFF.